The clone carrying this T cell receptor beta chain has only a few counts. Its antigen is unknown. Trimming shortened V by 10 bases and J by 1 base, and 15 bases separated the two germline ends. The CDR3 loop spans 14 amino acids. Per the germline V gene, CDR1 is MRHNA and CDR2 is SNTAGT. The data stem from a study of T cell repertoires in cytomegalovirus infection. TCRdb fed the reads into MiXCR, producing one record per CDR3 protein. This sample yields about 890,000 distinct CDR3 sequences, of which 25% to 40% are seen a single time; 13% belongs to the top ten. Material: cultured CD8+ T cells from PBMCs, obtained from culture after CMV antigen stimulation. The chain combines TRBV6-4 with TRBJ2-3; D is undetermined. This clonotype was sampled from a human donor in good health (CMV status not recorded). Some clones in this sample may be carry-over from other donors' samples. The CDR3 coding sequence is TGTGCCACGGCCGGGCTTGCGGGCACAGATACGCAGTATTTT. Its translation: CATAGLAGTDTQYF.